This TCR beta chain comes out of a study of post-analysis software for immune sequencing data. The J segment lost 8 bases and the V segment lost 4 bases, leaving 13 bases of the junction unmatched. Germline V gene sequence: CDR1 MNHEY, CDR2 SVGAGI. CDR3 length: 16 residues. As concerns this clonotype: Its specificity is unknown.

Libraries were made from TCR beta cDNA, and they carried unique molecular identifiers. A single record per CDR3 protein comes from TCRdb applying MiXCR to the PCR reads. The table shows approximately 690,000 distinct CDR3 sequences, with roughly three fifths occurring only once. Points from the study as a whole: Among multiple sclerosis patients, normalized Chao1 diversity was significantly below that of controls. About 5 TRBV segments were significantly more frequent in patients than in controls. TRBV5-6, TRBV5-1 and TRBV20-1 were among these segments.

The source of this sequence is a girl aged 2 to 9 with multiple sclerosis. J is TRBJ1-2 and V is TRBV6-5; the match to TRBD1 covers 10 bases. The material sequenced was blood. CDR3 in amino acids: CASSSGTGAVLFGYTF. For the CDR3, the DNA is TGTGCCAGCAGTTCAGGGACAGGGGCTGTCCTTTTCGGCTACACCTTC.